The present T cell receptor (beta chain) was sequenced within a study of vaccination and CD4 T cells after COVID-19. As for the study in general: Convalescent donors were composed of six males and four females, of whom two were Hispanic.

The V and J ends lost 6 bases and 3 bases, in that order; junction bases with no gene match: 10. This CDR3 is built from 15 residues. Germline lookup yields CDR1 MNHNS and CDR2 SASEGT. Cultured CD4+ T cells had their DNA profiled by the Oncomine TCR Beta short-read assay. Scientists extracted genomic DNA from CD4+ T cells grown in culture. Each CDR3 protein is one row after TCRdb ran MiXCR on the PCR reads. The repertoire holds a few thousand distinct CDR3 sequences, around three fifths seen once, with 35% to 40% in the top ten. The treatment denotes: approximately nine-day PBMC culture with coronavirus spike peptide pools or control peptides (ViraFEST assay). An unexposed donor provided the CD4+ T cells, which were collected before the COVID-19 pandemic (2011-2018). ViraFEST enlarged antigen-specific T cell populations with peptide pools and afterwards sequenced TCRs. If enough cells were available, CD4+ T cells from unexposed donors were probed with SARS-CoV-2 S/N and four cold-coronavirus spikes.

Of note for this clonotype: Its antigen is currently unknown.

The specimen sequenced was CD4+ T cells from blood, cultured in vitro. The receptor's source is a human donor in good health. This sequence joins TRBV6-1 and TRBJ2-7; TRBD1 matches 8 bases. This chain's CDR3 is CASRTTGTGYYEQYF. The CDR3 DNA reads TGTGCCAGCAGAACAACCGGGACAGGCTACTACGAGCAGTACTTC.